The 28 T cell receptor beta chains presented below share a single source sample, sequenced in a study of graft-versus-host responses after intestinal transplantation. These receptors have no identified antigens. Only in-frame clones appear in the TCRdb table, and some are missing; sequencing was by immunoSEQ multiplex PCR. Here the sample spans more than 95,000 clones, roughly nine tenths being singletons. Sequenced here: unstimulated CD4+ T cells sorted from spleen or lymph node cells, sampled before intestinal transplant. Receptors were obtained from a human donor who received an intestinal transplant.

With respect to this clone: The same CDR3 arises from other DNA sequences in this sample as well. This chain joins TRBV5-1 and TRBJ1-4; 9 bases are a match to TRBD1. The CDR3 has 15 amino acids. CDR1 is SGHRS and CDR2 is YFSETQ in the germline V gene. J lost 7 bases, V lost 0 bases, and 4 bases had no gene match. The CDR3 loop reads CASSLGDRGGEKLFF. In DNA form, the CDR3 reads TGCGCCAGCAGCTTGGGAGACAGGGGGGGTGAAAAACTGTTTTTT. The full variable domain, completed using reference TRBV5-1 and TRBJ1-4, is KAGVTQTPRYLIKTRGQQVTLSCSPISGHRSVSWYQQTPGQGLQFLFEYFSETQRNKGNFPGRFSGRQFSNSRSEMNVSTLELGDSALYLCASSLGDRGGEKLFFGSGTQLSVL.

This clone was seen only once. The chain recombines TRBV11-2 with TRBJ2-2; D is unresolved. The CDR3 loop spans 15 amino acids. Germline V gives CDR1 SGHAT, CDR2 FQNNGV. With 1 base removed from V and 1 base from J, the gap between germline ends came to 7 bases. The DNA for the CDR3 is TGTGCCAGCAGCTTAGTGGGCCAGAACACCGGGGAGCTGTTTTTT. Translating gives CASSLVGQNTGELFF.

V and J are TRBV28 and TRBJ1-1; 7 positions match TRBD1. Germline-derived CDR1 and CDR2 are MDHEN and SYDVKM. After removal of 2 bases from V and 6 bases from J, the junction contained 24 bases not matched to a gene. There are 20 residues in the CDR3. CDR3 sequence reads: CASSLPTLFRDRPIGAEAFF. CDR3 coding DNA: TGTGCCAGCAGTTTACCCACATTATTCCGGGACAGACCCATCGGGGCTGAAGCTTTCTTT.

As to this clone: Additional DNA sequences in this sample encode the identical CDR3. The rearrangement joins TRBV19 to TRBJ2-5; D gene unclear. The V end lost 1 base, the J end lost 4 bases, and 10 bases lay between the germline ends. The CDR3 consists of 14 residues. Germline CDR1 and CDR2: LNHDA and SQIVND (reference sequence). CDR3 DNA: TGTGCCAGTAGTATAGGAGGCGGTGGAGAGACCCAGTACTTC. Residues: CASSIGGGGETQYF. Looking up the rest from reference TRBV19 and TRBJ2-5 gives the full variable domain: DGGITQSPKYLFRKEGQNVTLSCEQNLNHDAMYWYRQDPGQGLRLIYYSQIVNDFQKGDIAEGYSVSREKKESFPLTVTSAQKNPTAFYLCASSIGGGGETQYFGPGTRLLVL.

The chain joins TRBV15 to TRBJ2-1, with a possible D match to TRBD2 (5 bases). This CDR3 region has 14 residues. The ends were cut back, 5 bases at V and 4 bases at J, with 12 bases in the middle. Germline V CDR1 and CDR2: LNHNV, YYDKDF (reference sequence). CDR3 protein: CATSEGVEYNEQFF. The CDR3 bases are TGTGCCACCAGCGAGGGAGTAGAGTACAATGAGCAGTTCTTC.

The chain employs TRBV5-1 and TRBJ2-3; 7 positions agree with TRBD1. The CDR3 totals 13 residues. The germline CDR1 and CDR2 sequences are SGHRS and YFSETQ. V shed 8 bases and J 2 bases; nucleotides not matched to a gene: 5. The CDR3 DNA reads TGCGCCAGTAAGACAGGGACCACAGATACGCAGTATTTT. Residues: CASKTGTTDTQYF.

A note on this clone: A junction end diverges from the germline sequence, so it may reflect a read error. CDR3 residues: CASSRGTSGSTDTQYF. The DNA of the CDR3 is TGCGCCAGCAGCCGAGGGACTAGCGGGAGCACAGACACGCAGTATTTT. The rearrangement joins TRBV4-1 to TRBJ2-3; 14 nucleotides agree with TRBD2. There are 16 residues in the CDR3. Germline-derived CDR1 and CDR2 are MGHRA and YSYEKL.

The J gene is TRBJ2-1, the V gene TRBV27; D might be TRBD1 (6 bases). Germline-derived CDR1 and CDR2 are MNHEY and SMNVEV (reference sequence). This CDR3 is 20 amino acids long. V was pared by 0 bases and J by 0 bases, with 21 bases between. The CDR3 loop reads CASSLSPIGATGDSYNEQFF. In nucleotides, the CDR3 is TGTGCCAGCAGTTTATCCCCTATAGGTGCGACAGGCGACTCCTACAATGAGCAGTTCTTC.

This clone was seen just once. V is TRBV7-9 and J is TRBJ2-1, with D possibly matching TRBD1 (6 bases). The CDR3 sequence is 14 residues long. CDR1 SEHNR and CDR2 FQNEAQ come from the germline V gene (reference sequence). Trimming cost V 3 bases and J 5 bases, with 11 bases left between them. CDR3 region: CASSLDGQNNEQFF. DNA for the CDR3: TGTGCCAGCAGCTTGGACGGACAGAACAATGAGCAGTTCTTC.

The V call is TRBV11-2, the J call TRBJ2-5, with 8 nucleotides matching TRBD1. Trimming cost V 5 bases and J 4 bases; bases outside gene matches: 3. Looked up from germline, CDR1 is SGHAT and CDR2 is FQNNGV. This CDR3 has 13 amino acids. This CDR3 reads CASSPDRGETQYF. In nucleotides, the CDR3 is TGTGCCAGCAGCCCTGACAGGGGAGAGACCCAGTACTTC.

V usage is TRBV6-1 and J usage is TRBJ1-1, with TRBD1 as a possible D gene (6 bases). Deletions cut 7 bases from V and 11 bases from J, with 20 bases between. Germline CDR1 and CDR2: MNHNS and SASEGT. This CDR3 contains 13 residues. This CDR3 is CASNGSGQNRAFF. CDR3 nucleotide sequence: TGTGCCAGCAACGGCAGTGGACAGAACAGGGCTTTCTTT.

This chain joins TRBV4-2 and TRBJ2-1, with 13 bases aligning to TRBD2. The CDR3 spans 16 residues. V shed 4 bases, J shed 6 bases, and the junction held 6 bases outside the gene matches. Germline V gene sequence: CDR1 LGHNA, CDR2 YNFKEQ. CDR3 loop: CASSRLGTSGINEQFF. Here the CDR3 DNA reads TGTGCCAGCAGCCGCCTGGGGACTAGCGGGATCAATGAGCAGTTCTTC.

The chain employs TRBV27 and TRBJ2-1; TRBD2 matches at 10 bases. V shed 6 bases and J 6 bases; nucleotides not matched to a gene: 8. The germline V gene has CDR1 MNHEY and CDR2 SMNVEV (reference sequence). The CDR3 is 15 residues long. The CDR3 coding sequence is TGTGCCAGCAGACCCGTAGCGGGAGGATCCAATGAGCAGTTCTTC. Its translation is CASRPVAGGSNEQFF.

The chain is built from TRBV30 and TRBJ1-4; 9 bases are a match to TRBD1. CDR1 is GTSNPN and CDR2 is SVGIG in the germline V gene (reference sequence). The ends lost 3 bases at V and 4 bases at J; junction bases unmatched: 6. The CDR3 is 15 residues long. As DNA, the CDR3 is TGTGCCTGGAGGAACAACAGGGGGCTTAATGAAAAACTGTTTTTT. Translation: CAWRNNRGLNEKLFF.

The V gene is TRBV10-3, the J gene TRBJ1-1, with 9 bases fitting TRBD1. V was clipped by 4 bases and J by 0 bases; unmatched bases: 6. Germline V gene sequence: CDR1 ENHRY, CDR2 SYGVKD. This CDR3 comprises 16 residues. CDR3 nucleotides: TGTGCCATCAGTGGGAACAGGGGGCCATTGAACACTGAAGCTTTCTTT. As protein: CAISGNRGPLNTEAFF.

The genes are TRBV6-5 and TRBJ2-1; D is perhaps TRBD1 (5 bases). V lost 0 bases and J lost 6, with 15 bases in between. Germline V gives CDR1 MNHEY, CDR2 SVGAGI. The CDR3 covers 16 residues. Here the CDR3 DNA reads TGTGCCAGCAGTTACTCACCGTTAACAGGTAGCAATGAGCAGTTCTTC. Residues: CASSYSPLTGSNEQFF.

The chain is built from TRBV6-5 and TRBJ1-6, with TRBD1 identical over 9 bases. The CDR3 runs 16 residues. With 4 bases clipped from V and 8 bases from J, the junction kept 9 bases outside the gene matches. Germline loops: CDR1 MNHEY, CDR2 SVGAGI. In nucleotides, the CDR3 is TGTGCCAGCAGTTTACAGGGGGCCATCGTTGATTCACCCCTCCACTTT. Translation: CASSLQGAIVDSPLHF.

This chain links TRBV5-4 with TRBJ2-3; D remains ambiguous. Germline-derived CDR1 and CDR2 are SGHNT and YYREEE (reference sequence). The CDR3 is 13 residues long. V was trimmed by 4 bases and J by 0 bases, leaving 6 bases between them. The CDR3 sequence: CASSPGSTDTQYF. The DNA for the CDR3 is TGTGCCAGCAGCCCCGGGAGCACAGATACGCAGTATTTT.

The V and J genes are TRBV7-8 and TRBJ2-7; possibly TRBD2 for D (6 bases). V was pared by 1 base and J by 6 bases, with 13 bases between. This CDR3 spans 14 amino acids. Germline loops: CDR1 SGHVS, CDR2 FQNEAQ. The CDR3 spells CASSLETSYREQYF. The CDR3 region has the DNA TGTGCCAGCAGCTTAGAGACTAGTTATCGCGAGCAGTACTTC.

The chain carries TRBV18 and TRBJ1-2, with a weak D call TRBD1 (6 bases). Looked up from germline, CDR1 is KGHSH and CDR2 is LQKENI. V was clipped by 5 bases and J by 4 bases, with 8 bases between them. The CDR3 length is 12 residues. The CDR3 sequence is CASSEGGYGYTF. Written as DNA, the CDR3 is TGTGCCAGCTCAGAAGGGGGCTATGGCTACACCTTC.

V and J are TRBV7-2 and TRBJ1-2, with D perhaps matching TRBD1 (6 bases). CDR1 is SGHTA and CDR2 is FQGNSA in the germline V gene. Trimming cost V 5 bases and J 4 bases, with 11 bases left between them. The CDR3 is 13 amino acids. The CDR3: CASSQGWAYGYTF. CDR3 coding DNA: TGTGCCAGCAGCCAGGGGTGGGCCTATGGCTACACCTTC.

The chain uses TRBV5-1 and TRBJ1-5, with D hard to call. The germline CDR1 and CDR2 sequences are SGHRS and YFSETQ. V lost 0 bases and J 5 bases, leaving 9 bases between the germline ends. The CDR3 totals 14 residues. CDR3 loop: CASSLGDGDQPQHF. In nucleotides, the CDR3 is TGCGCCAGCAGCTTGGGTGACGGGGATCAGCCCCAGCATTTT.

Worth noting for this clone: It is likely a read error, because the conserved phenylalanine at the end of the CDR3 is missing. The DNA is left out, because the CDR3 cannot be placed on it with certainty; the CDR3 is given as TCRdb lists it. J is TRBJ2-3 and V is TRBV21-1; the D call of TRBD1 is as the table states it, not checked on the DNA. TRBV21-1 is given as a pseudogene. The CDR3 is 8 residues long, ends included. The CDR3 sequence: CASSPPVL.

On this clone: One end of the junction is discordant with germline, which a read error may explain. J is TRBJ2-1 and V is TRBV15; 7 nucleotides agree with TRBD1. CDR1 and CDR2 from the germline V gene are LNHNV and YYDKDF (reference sequence). CDR3 length equals 15 residues. This CDR3 reads CATRRGDREFNEQFF. CDR3 nucleotides: TGTGCCACCAGAAGAGGGGACAGAGAATTCAATGAGCAGTTCTTC.

As concerns this clone: A junction end diverges from the germline sequence, so it may reflect a read error. V usage is TRBV7-9 and J usage is TRBJ2-5; possibly TRBD2 for D (6 bases). Germline V gene lookup returns CDR1 SEHNR and CDR2 FQNEAQ (reference sequence). The CDR3 extends over 12 amino acids. CDR3: CASSFSGTSSDF. For the CDR3, the DNA is TGTGCCAGCAGCTTCTCCGGGACTTCGTCAGACTTC.

This chain joins TRBV6-5 and TRBJ1-6; D is unresolved. Germline V gene sequence: CDR1 MNHEY, CDR2 SVGAGI. Trimming shortened V by 8 bases and J by 6 bases, and 11 bases separated the two germline ends. The CDR3 runs 13 residues. The CDR3 DNA sequence: TGTGCCAGCGCCCGACTGCCTAATTCACCCCTCCACTTT. It encodes CASARLPNSPLHF.

Here the CDR3 DNA reads TGCGCCAGCAGCGAGACAGGGTTAGATAGCCAGCCCCAGCATTTT. The encoded protein is CASSETGLDSQPQHF. The genes are TRBV10-2 and TRBJ1-5, with 7 nucleotides matching TRBD1. Trimming took 6 bases from V and 7 from J; bases not matched to a gene: 12. CDR1 is WSHSY and CDR2 is SAAADI in the germline V gene. The CDR3 runs to 15 residues.

The chain employs TRBV19 and TRBJ2-2; D unresolved. Trimming shortened V by 3 bases and J by 1 base, and 3 bases separated the two germline ends. In germline, CDR1 is LNHDA, CDR2 SQIVND (reference sequence). The CDR3 consists of 13 residues. The CDR3 reads CASSIVNTGELFF. The CDR3 DNA reads as TGTGCCAGTAGTATCGTGAACACCGGGGAGCTGTTTTTT.